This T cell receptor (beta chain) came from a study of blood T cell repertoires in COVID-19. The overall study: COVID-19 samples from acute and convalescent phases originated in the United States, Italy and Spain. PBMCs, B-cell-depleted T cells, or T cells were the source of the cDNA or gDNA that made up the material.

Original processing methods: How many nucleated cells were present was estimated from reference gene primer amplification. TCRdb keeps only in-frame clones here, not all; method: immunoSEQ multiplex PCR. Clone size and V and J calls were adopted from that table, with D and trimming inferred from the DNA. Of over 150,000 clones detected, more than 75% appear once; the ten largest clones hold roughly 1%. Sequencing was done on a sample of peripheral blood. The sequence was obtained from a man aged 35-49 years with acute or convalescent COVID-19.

CDR3 coding DNA: TGTGCCAGCATGGGGGCCCACAGGGGGGTGACTGAAGCTTTCTTT. Its protein product is CASMGAHRGVTEAFF. The gene calls are TRBV2 and TRBJ1-1, with TRBD1 matching 8 bases. With 7 bases clipped from V and 5 bases from J, the junction kept 12 bases outside the gene matches. CDR3 length: 15 residues. CDR1 is SNHLY and CDR2 is FYNNEI in the germline V gene.